The next 5 T cell receptor beta chains were all read from a single sample in a study of blood T cell repertoires in COVID-19. The table came from immunoSEQ multiplex PCR; TCRdb's copy has only in-frame clones and leaves some out. The sample lists 250,000 to 350,000 clones; around 82% were seen once. Sequencing was carried out using peripheral blood. Source of these receptors: a woman between 45 and 60 years old with acute or convalescent COVID-19.

V gene TRBV11-2 combines with J gene TRBJ2-7, with unresolved D. CDR1 is SGHAT and CDR2 is FQNNGV in the germline V gene. V dropped 6 bases and J dropped 6 bases, with 9 bases sitting between them. The CDR3 spans 11 residues. The CDR3 is CASSYYSEQYF. CDR3 coding DNA: TGTGCCAGCAGTTATTACAGCGAGCAGTACTTC.

The CDR3 here is CASSLLQGATETQYF. The CDR3 nucleotides are TGTGCCAGCAGCTTATTACAGGGGGCGACGGAGACCCAGTACTTC. The gene calls are TRBV7-9 and TRBJ2-5; 9 bases match TRBD1. Trimming removed 2 bases from V and 5 bases from J; junction bases left unmatched: 6. The CDR3 has 15 amino acids. The V gene's germline CDR1 is SEHNR and CDR2 FQNEAQ (reference sequence).

The V gene is TRBV12-5, the J gene TRBJ2-5; the D gene is possibly TRBD2 (5 bases). Trimming shortened V by 5 bases and J by 5 bases, and 6 bases separated the two germline ends. From germline, CDR1 is LGHNT and CDR2 FRNRAP. There are 11 residues in the CDR3. The CDR3 here is CASGRGETQYF. The CDR3 DNA reads as TGTGCTAGTGGTCGGGGTGAGACCCAGTACTTC.

The rearrangement joins TRBV19 to TRBJ1-2; a possible D gene is TRBD1 (5 bases). Trimming cost V 3 bases and J 4 bases, with 18 bases left between them. This CDR3 has 16 residues. In germline, CDR1 is LNHDA, CDR2 SQIVND (reference sequence). The CDR3 protein is CASSIAGGAGPYGYTF. For the CDR3, the DNA is TGTGCCAGTAGTATCGCCGGCGGGGCAGGGCCCTATGGCTACACCTTC.

This chain links TRBV7-2 with TRBJ2-7, with TRBD2 matching over 11 bases. V lost 4 bases, J lost 1 base, and 6 bases stayed unmatched. Germline loops: CDR1 SGHTA, CDR2 FQGNSA. This CDR3 has 16 amino acids. CDR3: CASSYIAGGPSYEQYF. The CDR3 DNA sequence: TGTGCCAGCAGCTATATAGCGGGAGGGCCATCCTACGAGCAGTACTTC.